This is a list of T cell receptor beta chains from one sample in a study of blood T cell repertoires in COVID-19. This table comes from immunoSEQ multiplex PCR, and its TCRdb copy is limited to in-frame clones, with some not included. The data contain a few hundred thousand clones, roughly 85% of them seen just once; the ten biggest clones take up roughly 3.2%. What was sequenced was peripheral blood. These receptors all stem from a woman aged 18 to 35 with acute or convalescent COVID-19. The CDR3 runs from the conserved cysteine through the conserved F or W. A D gene is named only where the DNA matches it firmly. Not all rows give a size; the values are once, few, many and, for expanded clones, a class.

clone size,D gene,J gene,V gene,CDR3 DNA,CDR3 protein
once,TRBD2,TRBJ2-7,TRBV5-1,TGCGCCAGCAGCTTGGGGGGTGGATCTAGCGGGAGAACCTACGAGCAGTACTTC,CASSLGGGSSGRTYEQYF
NA,TRBD2,TRBJ2-7,TRBV29-1,TGCAGCGTTGCCGGCGGGAGAGGGGCCGACTCCTACGAGCAGTACTTC,CSVAGGRGADSYEQYF
NA,NA,TRBJ1-2,TRBV3-1/TRBV3-2,TGTGCCAGCAGCCAAGTCAGATCCTATGGCTACACCTTC,CASSQVRSYGYTF
NA,TRBD2,TRBJ2-3,TRBV5-1,TGCGCCAGCAGTTCCGGGACTAGCGGAGATACTAGCACAGATACGCAGTATTTT,CASSSGTSGDTSTDTQYF
NA,TRBD2,TRBJ2-7,TRBV28,TGTGCCAGCAGGCTAGCGGACCTTTACGAGCAGTACTTC,CASRLADLYEQYF
NA,TRBD2,TRBJ2-3,TRBV5-1,TGCGCCAGCAGCTTGGTGGCAGGGAGGGATCCAGATACGCAGTATTTT,CASSLVAGRDPDTQYF
NA,TRBD2,TRBJ2-1,TRBV2,TGTGCCAGCAGTGCCACCCTAGCGGGAGGACTCCACAATGAGCAGTTCTTC,CASSATLAGGLHNEQFF
NA,TRBD2,TRBJ2-4,TRBV18,TGTGCCAGCTCACCGCAAGCGGGAGGGCCTAACATTCAGTACTTC,CASSPQAGGPNIQYF
NA,NA,TRBJ1-6,TRBV21-1,TGTGCCAGCAGCAAGCATGGGGGGAATTCACCCCTCCACTTT,CASSKHGGNSPLHF
NA,NA,TRBJ1-4,TRBV9,TGTGCCAGCAGCGCGAGAGGGTTAGCTAATGAAAAACTGTTTTTT,CASSARGLANEKLFF
NA,TRBD1,TRBJ2-2,TRBV6-2/TRBV6-3,TGTGCCAGCAGTACCGACAGGGGGCGCAAGGCCGGGAGGGCCTTGGCCGGGGAGCTGTTTTTT,CASSTDRGRKAGRALAGELFF
NA,NA,TRBJ2-5,TRBV19,TGTGCCAGTAGACAGGTAGCGGCCATATCTCAAGAGACCCAGTACTTC,CASRQVAAISQETQYF
NA,NA,TRBJ1-5,TRBV28,TGTGCCAGCAGTTCCGTAGGCGGCGGGCATCAGCCCCAGCATTTT,CASSSVGGGHQPQHF
NA,NA,TRBJ2-7,TRBV5-6,TGTGCCAGCAGCTTAGAGGTTGGCGAGCAGTACTTC,CASSLEVGEQYF
NA,NA,TRBJ2-7,TRBV25-1,TGTGCCAGCAGGGGGGGTTACGAGCAGTACTTC,CASRGGYEQYF
NA,TRBD1,TRBJ1-5,TRBV11-1,TGTGCCAGCAGCTTAGGGGCAGGGGGCAAACAGCCCCAGCATTTT,CASSLGAGGKQPQHF
NA,TRBD1,TRBJ2-3,TRBV5-6,TGTGCCAGCAGCACCGGGACAGGGGGCGAAGATACGCAGTATTTT,CASSTGTGGEDTQYF
NA,NA,TRBJ1-5,TRBV6-5,TGTGCCAGCAGTCCAGGGGCCGAGTCCAATCAGCCCCAGCATTTT,CASSPGAESNQPQHF
NA,TRBD1,TRBJ1-4,TRBV19,TGTGCCAGTACCCAGGACAGGGGGTTTAATATAGGTGAAAAACTGTTTTTT,CASTQDRGFNIGEKLFF
NA,TRBD2,TRBJ2-7,TRBV18,TGTGCCAGCTCACCAGCGAGCGGGAGATTACACGAGCAGTACTTC,CASSPASGRLHEQYF
NA,TRBD2,TRBJ2-1,TRBV25-1,TGTGCCAGCAGCAACGGGAGGGCCACCTACAATGAGCAGTTCTTC,CASSNGRATYNEQFF
NA,NA,TRBJ1-1,TRBV7-2,TGTGCCAGCAGCTTAGTAGACAGCCGAAACACTGAAGCTTTCTTT,CASSLVDSRNTEAFF
once,NA,TRBJ1-1,TRBV14,TGTGCCAGCAGCCATCGCGAGGAGGCGAACACTGAAGCTTTCTTT,CASSHREEANTEAFF